This T cell receptor (beta chain) stems from a study of CD8+ T cells in alopecia areata (dated 2018 in TCRdb). Study-level background: Treated patients were enrolled in an open-label pilot trial of oral tofacitinib, 5 to 10 mg twice daily, for moderate-to-severe alopecia areata. Patients received tofacitinib for 6 to 18 months and were then followed off drug for 6 months to check for delayed response and recurrence. Disease severity in treated patients was measured with the SALT score, which quantifies the percentage of affected scalp surface area. In both human patients and the C3H/HeJ mouse model, the study applied high-throughput TCRbeta sequencing to look at T cell clonal expansion in alopecia areata. Scalp tissue and sorted CD4+ and CD8+ peripheral blood T cells from patchy and totalis/universalis alopecia areata patients and from healthy controls were covered by human TCRbeta sequencing. Tofacitinib-treated patients had biopsies at baseline and at 4 and 24 weeks of treatment, with a later scalp biopsy in several patients. Scalp clonality was compared among normal scalp (n=4), patchy alopecia areata scalp (n=8), and alopecia totalis/universalis scalp (n=8). RNA was obtained with the PAXgene miRNA kit for fixed scalp, the miRNeasy kit for PBMCs, and the RNeasy kit for mouse skin. TCRbeta CDR3 regions were amplified by immunoSEQ multiplex PCR using 35 Vbeta forward and 13 Jbeta reverse primers.

Per the publication, the treatment or condition label means: oral pan-JAK inhibitor, 5-10 mg twice daily. Lesional scalp punch biopsies and peripheral blood were collected from alopecia areata patients. PBMCs were separated by density centrifugation and stained for CD3, CD4 and CD8, after which CD4+ and CD8+ T cells were sorted on a FACSAria. Libraries were constructed by the immunoSEQ multiplex PCR assay. RNA was extracted from all samples and reverse transcribed into cDNA as template for TCR sequencing. First-strand cDNA was synthesized with SuperScript III using a 2:1 mix of oligo-dT and random hexamers. Amplification bias was assessed with a synthetic immune receptor repertoire, and residual bias was removed computationally. The study's processing was this. Raw reads were preprocessed to remove errors, and CDR3 was defined by IMGT conventions from the conserved cysteine to phenylalanine. Clonality was computed as 1 minus the Shannon entropy, with the entropy normalized by log2 of the number of productive unique TCRs. Whether scalp clones were CD4 or CD8 was inferred by matching scalp TCRbeta sequences against CD4 and CD8 repertoires sorted from blood. TCRdb retrieved this table from immuneACCESS and kept in-frame rearrangements only. Not all clones are present; in checked studies, unresolved V genes account for under half, and no reason is known for the remainder. V and J calls and clone size follow that table, whereas D and trimming were derived from the DNA. This sample lists 180,000 or so clones; 58% were detected once. The biggest ten clones account for 16% of the sample.

In regard to this clone: This clone's antigen is unknown. Nothing much larger sits one base from this clone, and base qualities are not available.

The germline V gene sets CDR1 to SGHAT and CDR2 to FQNNGV. The CDR3, cysteine through phenylalanine, is 15 amino acids long. Only the CDR3 DNA stays, 45 bases, in frame from base 1. V lost 1 base and J lost 0 bases; the stretch between them is 7 bases long. Paper-wide results and their limitations: The treated cohort was small, with a single nonresponder, so links between baseline CD8+ expansion and response need larger studies. Unlike mouse skin, where gammadelta T cells dominate, normal human skin contains resident alphabeta T cells that get sequenced too, which complicates analysis of the scalp TCR repertoire. TCR sequences shared between patients were less clear than in mice, possibly partly because of HLA diversity in the patient population. Many expanded lesional clones persisted in scalp and blood during tofacitinib treatment, which may partly explain relapse after stopping treatment. Higher clonality and more expanded CD8+ clones were observed in lesional scalp than in normal scalp, particularly in alopecia totalis/universalis, a finding suggestive of antigenic drive. Scalp clonality and the number of expanded CD8+ clones among the top 100 scalp clones were significantly decreased by tofacitinib.

This chain joins TRBV11-2 to TRBJ1-5, and possibly TRBD1, on 5 matching bases. The receptor comes from a human donor with alopecia areata. Sequenced here: CD4+ T cells sorted from blood, sampled at approximately week 61, from a patient treated with tofacitinib. The DNA sequence follows: TGTGCCAGCAGCTTAGGGGGGTATAGCAATCAGCCCCAGCATTTT. Its amino acids are CASSLGGYSNQPQHF.